This T cell receptor (beta chain) was recorded in a study of T-cell reconstitution after alpha-beta-depleted transplantation in children. Trimming took off 7 bases at V and 2 bases at J, with 26 bases between the two ends. Germline CDR1 and CDR2: SQVTM and ANQGSEA. The CDR3 extends over 17 amino acids. This clonotype occurred a few times. The target antigen is unknown. Study-level findings and limits: Some patients showed high day-60 TCRbeta diversity, which derived from surviving recipient T cells and thymic progenitors. Several hundred expanded graft clones reportedly gave rise to the alpha-beta T cells present about two months after transplant. T-cell counts and diversity at one year following transplant were attributed mainly to newly produced T cells.

This sample's TCRbeta library carried unique molecular identifier barcodes. MiXCR, run by TCRdb on the PCR reads, gives a single entry per CDR3 protein. The sample lists 600,000 to 700,000 distinct CDR3 sequences; under 15% were seen once. The rearrangement uses TRBV29-1 and TRBJ2-5, with a weak D call TRBD1 (6 bases). The sequencing here drew on PBMCs, taken before TCRalphabeta/CD19-depleted stem cell transplant. This clonotype originated in a girl aged 2-10 years with congenital amegakaryocytic thrombocytopenia, due to receive a stem cell transplant. DNA for the CDR3: TGCAGCGGGTGCGAGGGACACAAGTTTTCCCGACAAGAGACCCAGTACTTC. Amino acid sequence: CSGCEGHKFSRQETQYF.